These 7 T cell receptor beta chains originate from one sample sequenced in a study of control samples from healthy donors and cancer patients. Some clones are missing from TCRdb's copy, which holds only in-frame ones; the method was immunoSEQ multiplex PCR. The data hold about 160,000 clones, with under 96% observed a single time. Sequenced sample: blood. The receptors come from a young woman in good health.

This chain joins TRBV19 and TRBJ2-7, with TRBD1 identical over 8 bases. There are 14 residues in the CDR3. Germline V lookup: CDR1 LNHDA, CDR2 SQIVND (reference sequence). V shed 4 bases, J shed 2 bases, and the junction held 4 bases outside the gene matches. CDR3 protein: CASSTDRAPYEQYF. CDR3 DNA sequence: TGTGCCAGTAGTACGGACAGGGCGCCCTACGAGCAGTACTTC.

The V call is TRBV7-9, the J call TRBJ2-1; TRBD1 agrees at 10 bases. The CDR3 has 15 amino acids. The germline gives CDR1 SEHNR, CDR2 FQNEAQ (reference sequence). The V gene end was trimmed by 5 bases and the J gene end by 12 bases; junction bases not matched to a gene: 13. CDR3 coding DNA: TGTGCCAGCAGCACCGTCGGGGGTGGGACAGGGGCGCAGTTCTTC. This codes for CASSTVGGGTGAQFF.

DNA for the CDR3: TGTGCCAGCAGTACACAGGGGGCTGGAGTACAGTATTTT. Amino acid sequence: CASSTQGAGVQYF. This chain connects TRBV11-3 to TRBJ2-3; TRBD1 agrees at 9 bases. After removal of 6 bases from V and 12 bases from J, the junction contained 10 bases not matched to a gene. The CDR3 is made up of 13 amino acids. In germline, CDR1 is SGHNT, CDR2 YENEEA.

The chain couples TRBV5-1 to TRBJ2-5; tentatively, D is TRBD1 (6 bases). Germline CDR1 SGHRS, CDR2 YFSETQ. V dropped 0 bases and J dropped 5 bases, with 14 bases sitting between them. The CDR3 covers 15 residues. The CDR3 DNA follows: TGCGCCAGCAGCTTGGTTATGTCAGGGGAGGAGACCCAGTACTTC. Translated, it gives CASSLVMSGEETQYF.

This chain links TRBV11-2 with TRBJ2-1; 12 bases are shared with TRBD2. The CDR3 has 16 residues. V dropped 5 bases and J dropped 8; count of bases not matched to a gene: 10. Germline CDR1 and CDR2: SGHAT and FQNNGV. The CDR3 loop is CASSARLAGGWDEQFF. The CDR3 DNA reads TGTGCCAGCAGCGCTAGGCTAGCGGGGGGGTGGGATGAGCAGTTCTTC.

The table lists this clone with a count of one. CDR3 sequence reads: CASSLHWGYEQYF. DNA of the CDR3: TGTGCCAGCTCACTTCACTGGGGCTACGAGCAGTACTTC. This rearrangement joins TRBV18 to TRBJ2-7; D gene uncertain. CDR3 length equals 13 residues. Trimming left V 4 bases short and J 3 bases short, with 10 bases between. From germline, CDR1 is KGHSH and CDR2 LQKENI.

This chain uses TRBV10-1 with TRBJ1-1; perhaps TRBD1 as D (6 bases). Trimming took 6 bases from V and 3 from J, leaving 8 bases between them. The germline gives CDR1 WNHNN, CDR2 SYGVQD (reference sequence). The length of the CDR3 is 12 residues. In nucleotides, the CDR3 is TGCGCCAGCAGGGCAGGGGACACTGAAGCTTTCTTT. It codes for CASRAGDTEAFF.